This T cell receptor beta chain was sequenced in a study of cytomegalovirus exposure and HLA in healthy donors. The V and J ends lost 5 bases and 5 bases respectively, with 16 bases between them. Germline V CDR1 and CDR2: SGHAT, FQNNGV. This CDR3 is 15 amino acids long. Use of 60 Vbeta and 13 Jbeta primers characterized the PCR. The repertoire was sequenced with immunoSEQ multiplex PCR; TCRdb's copy has only in-frame clones and lacks some. The table records roughly 100,000 clones, 55% to 75% of them present only once. Study-level points and caveats: Sequencing likely caused a cluster of highly shared sequence variants. The productive fraction for most TCR beta V segments was about 90% or about 30% in an earlier analysis.

This clone was detected only a few times. What it binds is not known. V usage is TRBV11-2 and J usage is TRBJ2-1, with unresolved D. The sequenced sample was PBMCs. The sequence came from a man aged 55 to 70 in good health and CMV-seronegative. The CDR3 DNA reads as TGTGCCAGCAGCCCACAGATTTCGGTGAACAATGAGCAGTTCTTC. This translates into CASSPQISVNNEQFF.